One T cell receptor beta chain is described in this entry. Its antigen is not identified. This specimen belongs to a study of vaccination and CD4 T cells after COVID-19. An Oncomine TCR Beta short-read assay was used to sequence the DNA from cultured CD4+ T cells. One entry per CDR3 protein, called by TCRdb with MiXCR from the PCR reads. The sample yields 25,000 or so distinct CDR3 sequences, about 54% seen once. Overall study results and limits: Convalescent patients' vaccine-specific clones were spike mono-reactive in 304 of 307 cases.

Treatment defined: approximately 11-day PBMC culture with coronavirus spike peptide pools or control peptides (ViraFEST assay). Fresh medium (containing IL-2) replaced half the medium on days 3 and 7. The length of the CDR3 is 17 residues. The V end was cut by 1 base, the J end by 0 bases, with 15 bases between. Germline CDR1 SGHVS, CDR2 FQNEAQ. The sequencing sample was made of CD4+ T cells from blood, cultured in vitro. The chain recombines TRBV7-8 with TRBJ2-5; D might be TRBD1 or TRBD2, each matching 6 bases. The sequence was collected from a human donor who had recovered from COVID-19. The CDR3 loop reads CASSLGRGLPYQETQYF. CDR3 coding DNA: TGTGCCAGCAGCTTAGGCCGGGGGCTACCGTACCAAGAGACCCAGTACTTC.